This TCR beta chain was obtained from a study of T cell repertoires in cytomegalovirus infection (dated by TCRdb to 2018 to 2020). Looking at the study overall: Because public TCR beta signatures pointed to carriage of CMV infection together with the matching HLA type, the HLA type of each donor mattered for the analysis.

Results and caveats for the whole study, not just this receptor: Cumulative frequency of public TCR beta family members discriminated carriers of CMV infection plus the relevant HLA type in this cohort and an independent approximately 360-donor cohort. The ex vivo response was dominated by HLA-C-restricted CMV-specific TCR beta clonotypes, and the single most frequent clonotype in two of eight donors was supplied by these HLA-C-restricted clonotypes.

This clonotype was detected a few times. No antigen is known for it. Base qualities are missing; no much larger clone stands one base away. V is pared back by 1 base and J by 4 bases, with 6 bases lying between the germline termini. CDR1 and CDR2 are drawn from the germline V gene (reference sequence): DFQATT, SNEGSKA. Taken from cysteine to phenylalanine, the CDR3 has 12 residues. Just the 36-base CDR3 DNA is kept, in frame starting at base 1. Sequencing relied on an Illumina HiSeq 1500. Using fastp trimming at Q25 and MiXCR clonotype assembly, TCRdb reanalyzed the public sequencing data and kept in-frame beta chains. Rows are combined by CDR3 protein, so each entry shows the most common genes and DNA. This sample is represented by 200,000 to 250,000 distinct CDR3 sequences; over 20% of them were singletons. 15% to 20% of the sample is in the top ten clones.

Recombination joined TRBV20-1 with TRBJ2-3; too little of a D gene remains to name it. Sequenced material: CD8+ T cells from PBMCs. This clonotype originated in a human donor in good health (CMV status not recorded). Some clones in this sample may be carry-over from other donors' samples. The DNA sequence is TGCAGTGCTAGAGGTGCGGCAGATACGCAGTATTTT. Translated, it gives CSARGAADTQYF.